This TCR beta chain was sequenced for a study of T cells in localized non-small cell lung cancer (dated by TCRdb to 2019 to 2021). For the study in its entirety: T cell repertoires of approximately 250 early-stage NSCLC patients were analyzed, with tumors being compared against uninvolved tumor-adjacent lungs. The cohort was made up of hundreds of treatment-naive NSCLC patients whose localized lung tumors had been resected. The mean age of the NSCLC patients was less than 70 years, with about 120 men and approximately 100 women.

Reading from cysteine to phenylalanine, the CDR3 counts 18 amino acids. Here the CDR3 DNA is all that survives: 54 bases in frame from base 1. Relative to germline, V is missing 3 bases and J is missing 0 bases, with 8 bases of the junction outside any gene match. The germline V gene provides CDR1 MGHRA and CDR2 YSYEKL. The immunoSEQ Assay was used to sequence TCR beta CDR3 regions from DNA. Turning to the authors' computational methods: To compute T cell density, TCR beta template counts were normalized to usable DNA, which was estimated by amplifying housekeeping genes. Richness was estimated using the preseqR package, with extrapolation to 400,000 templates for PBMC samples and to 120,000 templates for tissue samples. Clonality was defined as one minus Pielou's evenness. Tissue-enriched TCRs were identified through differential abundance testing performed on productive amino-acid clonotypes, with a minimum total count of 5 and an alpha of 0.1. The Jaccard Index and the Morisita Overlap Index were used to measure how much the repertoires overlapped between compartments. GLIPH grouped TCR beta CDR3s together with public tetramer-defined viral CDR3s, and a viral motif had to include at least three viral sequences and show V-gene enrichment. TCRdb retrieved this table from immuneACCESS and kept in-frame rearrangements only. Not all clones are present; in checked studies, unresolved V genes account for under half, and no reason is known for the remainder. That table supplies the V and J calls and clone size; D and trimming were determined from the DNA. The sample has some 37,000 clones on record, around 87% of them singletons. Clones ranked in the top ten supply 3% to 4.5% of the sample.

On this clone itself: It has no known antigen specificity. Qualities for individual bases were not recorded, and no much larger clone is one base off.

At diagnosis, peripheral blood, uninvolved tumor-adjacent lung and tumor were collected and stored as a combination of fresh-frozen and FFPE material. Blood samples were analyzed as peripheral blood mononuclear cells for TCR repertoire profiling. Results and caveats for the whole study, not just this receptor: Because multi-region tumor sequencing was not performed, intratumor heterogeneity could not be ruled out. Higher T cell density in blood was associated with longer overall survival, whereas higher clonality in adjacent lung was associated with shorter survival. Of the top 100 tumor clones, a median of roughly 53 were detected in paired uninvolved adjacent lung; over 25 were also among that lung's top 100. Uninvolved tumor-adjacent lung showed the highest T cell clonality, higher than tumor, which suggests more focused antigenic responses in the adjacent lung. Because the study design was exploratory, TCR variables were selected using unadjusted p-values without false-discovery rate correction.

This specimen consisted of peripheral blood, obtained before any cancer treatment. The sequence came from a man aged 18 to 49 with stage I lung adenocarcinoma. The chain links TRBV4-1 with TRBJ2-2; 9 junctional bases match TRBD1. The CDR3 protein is CASSQFNRGQANTGELFF. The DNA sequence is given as TGCGCCAGCAGCCAGTTCAACAGGGGGCAGGCGAACACCGGGGAGCTGTTTTTT.